The 32 T cell receptor beta chains presented below share a single source sample, sequenced in a study of blood T cell repertoires in COVID-19. Here immunoSEQ multiplex PCR was the method, and the copy in TCRdb shows in-frame clones only, minus some. The data contain over 50,000 clones, 88% of them singletons. The specimen sequenced was peripheral blood. These receptors all stem from a human donor in a cohort sampled during active COVID-19.

V usage is TRBV9 and J usage is TRBJ2-3, with TRBD2 matching over 7 bases. Germline values: CDR1 SGDLS, CDR2 YYNGEE. With 4 bases clipped from V and 2 bases from J, the junction kept 19 bases outside the gene matches. This CDR3 contains 19 residues. The DNA of the CDR3 is TGTGCCAGCAGCCAAATTCCGGGACTACCCTCCCCCCACACAGATACGCAGTATTTT. Its protein product is CASSQIPGLPSPHTDTQYF.

The chain links TRBV5-1 to TRBJ1-4, with 9 nucleotides matching TRBD1. The CDR3 runs to 14 residues. Germline values: CDR1 SGHRS, CDR2 YFSETQ. Unmatched junction bases numbered 1, after V lost 2 bases and J lost 5 bases. The CDR3 DNA is TGCGCCAGCAGCTTTGGACAGGGGAATGAAAAACTGTTTTTT. As protein: CASSFGQGNEKLFF.

The chain links TRBV15 to TRBJ2-1; the match to TRBD2 covers 10 bases. CDR1 is LNHNV and CDR2 is YYDKDF in the germline V gene (reference sequence). V gave up 2 bases and J gave up 7 bases; unmatched junction bases: 11. CDR3 size: 17 residues. CDR3 DNA sequence: TGTGCCACCAGCAGAAGAGACCCTAGCGGGAGCCGAAATGAGCAGTTCTTC. Protein product: CATSRRDPSGSRNEQFF.

The V gene is TRBV23-1, the J gene TRBJ1-6; D uncertain. TRBV23-1 is placed among ORFs of uncertain function. The CDR3 runs 16 residues. Trimming removed 2 bases at V and 4 bases at J, with 12 bases between. The chain's CDR3 is CASSQNRFRYNSPLHF. CDR3 DNA sequence: TGCGCCAGCAGTCAAAATCGTTTCAGGTATAATTCACCCCTCCACTTT.

The chain employs TRBV6-4 and TRBJ2-4; 9 bases map to TRBD2. J was trimmed by 0 bases and V by 2 bases; bases with no gene match: 11. The CDR3 consists of 19 residues. Germline V gene data show CDR1 as MRHNA and CDR2 as SNTAGT. The CDR3 loop reads CASSDGGLAGTVAKNIQYF. The CDR3 nucleotides read TGTGCCAGCAGTGACGGGGGGCTAGCGGGGACCGTAGCCAAAAACATTCAGTACTTC.

J is TRBJ1-2 and V is TRBV19, with TRBD1 as a possible D gene (6 bases). Germline loops: CDR1 LNHDA, CDR2 SQIVND (reference sequence). V lost 6 bases and J lost 7, with 15 bases in between. The CDR3 is 13 residues long. The CDR3, as DNA: TGTGCCAGTAGCAAAACCGGACAGTCTGGCTACACCTTC. It codes for CASSKTGQSGYTF. Based on the CDR3 plus reference TRBV19 and TRBJ1-2, the full variable domain is DGGITQSPKYLFRKEGQNVTLSCEQNLNHDAMYWYRQDPGQGLRLIYYSQIVNDFQKGDIAEGYSVSREKKESFPLTVTSAQKNPTAFYLCASSKTGQSGYTFGSGTRLTVV.

J is TRBJ1-6 and V is TRBV18, with TRBD1 matching 8 bases. The CDR3 runs 14 residues. Germline-derived CDR1 and CDR2 are KGHSH and LQKENI. With V trimmed by 10 bases and J by 7 bases, 9 bases remained unmatched. In nucleotides, the CDR3 is TGTGCCACGTCTCCTCAGGGGGCAAATTCACCCCTCCACTTT. It yields the protein CATSPQGANSPLHF. Complete variable domain (other parts from reference TRBV18 and TRBJ1-6): NAGVMQNPRHLVRRRGQEARLRCSPMKGHSHVYWYRQLPEEGLKFMVYLQKENIIDESGMPKERFSAEFPKEGPSILRIQQVVRGDSAAYFCATSPQGANSPLHFGNGTRLTVT.

The chain is built from TRBV5-6 and TRBJ2-7, with TRBD2 as a possible D gene (6 bases). Deletions cut 1 base from V and 2 bases from J, with 10 bases between. The germline gives CDR1 SGHDT, CDR2 YYEEEE. The CDR3 loop spans 14 amino acids. The CDR3: CASSLWGGTYEQYF. CDR3 nucleotides: TGTGCCAGCAGCTTGTGGGGCGGGACCTACGAGCAGTACTTC.

The chain joins TRBV7-2 to TRBJ1-2, with D possibly TRBD1 on 6 matching bases. Trimming took off 5 bases at V and 2 bases at J, with 15 bases between the two ends. The CDR3 spans 15 residues. The germline V gene encodes CDR1 SGHTA and CDR2 FQGNSA. The CDR3, as DNA: TGTGCCAGCAGCACTCAGGGGAGCCAGAACTATGGCTACACCTTC. Translating it yields CASSTQGSQNYGYTF.

CDR3 in DNA: TGCAGCGTTGAACGCGCTAGCGGGAGTTACGAGCAGTACTTC. It yields the protein CSVERASGSYEQYF. The chain carries TRBV29-1 and TRBJ2-7; 10 nucleotides line up with TRBD2. The CDR3 runs to 14 residues. Germline CDR1 SQVTM, CDR2 ANQGSEA. Unmatched junction bases numbered 5, after V lost 2 bases and J lost 4 bases.

This chain connects TRBV19 to TRBJ2-2; 12 bases agree with TRBD2. The germline V gene encodes CDR1 LNHDA and CDR2 SQIVND (reference sequence). This CDR3 contains 18 residues. V was clipped by 1 base and J by 4 bases; unmatched bases: 7. The CDR3 sequence is CASSIGLAGGPITGELFF. In nucleotides, the CDR3 is TGTGCCAGTAGTATAGGGCTAGCGGGGGGGCCCATCACCGGGGAGCTGTTTTTT.

CDR3 sequence (DNA): TGTGCCAGCAGCTTGTCCCGGCGGGATGGCTACACCTTC. It yields the protein CASSLSRRDGYTF. The V and J genes are TRBV11-1 and TRBJ1-2, with unresolved D. Trimming removed 3 bases from V and 6 bases from J, with 11 bases in between. Germline V CDR1 and CDR2: SGHAT, FQDESV (reference sequence). This CDR3 has 13 amino acids.

The chain carries TRBV11-2 and TRBJ2-7; D may be TRBD2 (5 bases). CDR3 size: 13 residues. The V end lost 1 base, the J end lost 4 bases, and 8 bases lay between the germline ends. Germline-derived CDR1 and CDR2 are SGHAT and FQNNGV. CDR3 loop: CASSLGGGYEQYF. In nucleotides, the CDR3 is TGTGCCAGCAGCTTAGGAGGAGGATACGAGCAGTACTTC. The full variable domain, its missing parts supplied by reference TRBV11-2 and TRBJ2-7, is EAGVAQSPRYKIIEKRQSVAFWCNPISGHATLYWYQQILGQGPKLLIQFQNNGVVDDSQLPKDRFSAERLKGVDSTLKIQPAKLEDSAVYLCASSLGGGYEQYFGPGTRLTVT.

The chain joins TRBV7-9 to TRBJ2-6; 11 bases fit TRBD2. Losses at the gene ends were 5 bases for V and 4 bases for J; bases not matched to a gene: 7. The CDR3 contains 17 residues. CDR1 is SEHNR, CDR2 FQNEAQ, per germline (reference sequence). The CDR3 sequence is CASSRRLAGYGANVLTF. CDR3 coding DNA: TGTGCCAGCAGCCGGCGACTAGCGGGGTACGGGGCCAACGTCCTGACTTTC. The whole variable domain, filled in from reference TRBV7-9 and TRBJ2-6, reads DTGVSQNPRHKITKRGQNVTFRCDPISEHNRLYWYRQTLGQGPEFLTYFQNEAQLEKSRLLSDRFSAERPKGSFSTLEIQRTEQGDSAMYLCASSRRLAGYGANVLTFGAGSRLTVL.

The rearrangement links TRBV5-1 to TRBJ2-3; TRBD2 might be the D (6 bases). The CDR3 is 15 amino acids. The germline V gene has CDR1 SGHRS and CDR2 YFSETQ. Trimming cost V 0 bases and J 5 bases, with 13 bases left between them. CDR3 sequence: CASSLDTGAEDTQYF. For the CDR3, the DNA is TGCGCCAGCAGCTTGGATACGGGAGCCGAAGATACGCAGTATTTT.

J is TRBJ2-1 and V is TRBV7-9, with 7 bases aligning to TRBD2. The V segment lost 4 bases and the J segment 5 bases; nucleotides outside the gene matches: 5. The CDR3 loop spans 14 amino acids. Per germline, CDR1 SEHNR and CDR2 FQNEAQ (reference sequence). CDR3 in amino acids: CASSWTSGHNEQFF. The CDR3 region has the DNA TGTGCCAGCAGCTGGACTAGTGGACACAATGAGCAGTTCTTC.

The gene calls are TRBV6-5 and TRBJ1-1; the match to TRBD1 covers 9 bases. Germline V gene sequence: CDR1 MNHEY, CDR2 SVGAGI. The CDR3 consists of 14 residues. The V and J ends lost 4 bases and 10 bases, in that order; junction bases with no gene match: 10. Written as DNA, the CDR3 is TGTGCCAGCAGTTTCCTCGGGACAGGGTTGCGAGCTTTCTTT. It translates to CASSFLGTGLRAFF.

The chain carries TRBV5-5 and TRBJ1-2, with a weak D call TRBD1 (5 bases). V shed 3 bases and J shed 7 bases, with 16 bases lying between them. The germline V gene encodes CDR1 SGHKS and CDR2 YYEKEE (reference sequence). The CDR3 runs 14 residues. This CDR3 reads CASSWVGALGGYTF. The CDR3 coding sequence is TGTGCCAGCAGCTGGGTTGGGGCTCTGGGTGGCTACACCTTC.

The chain joins TRBV5-8 to TRBJ2-6; 12 bases map to TRBD1. After removal of 2 bases from V and 0 bases from J, the junction contained 3 bases not matched to a gene. Per the germline V gene, CDR1 is SGHTS and CDR2 is YDEGEE. The length of the CDR3 is 18 residues. CDR3 sequence: CASSLGTGGPSGANVLTF. Written as DNA, the CDR3 is TGTGCCAGCAGCTTAGGGACAGGGGGCCCCTCTGGGGCCAACGTCCTGACTTTC.

V is TRBV2 and J is TRBJ1-5; D is ambiguous. There are 14 residues in the CDR3. Trimming left V 8 bases short and J 5 bases short, with 16 bases between. Looked up from germline, CDR1 is SNHLY and CDR2 is FYNNEI. The CDR3: CASSPSAAYQPQHF. CDR3 bases: TGTGCCAGCTCCCCGAGCGCAGCCTATCAGCCCCAGCATTTT.

The V gene is TRBV5-1, the J gene TRBJ1-1, with D possibly TRBD1 on 5 matching bases. V was cut by 4 bases and J by 0 bases, with 19 bases left in between. This CDR3 is 17 amino acids long. Germline assignment: CDR1 SGHRS and CDR2 YFSETQ. In nucleotides, the CDR3 is TGCGCCAGCAGCCGGCGGACCCAGGGCGGAATGAACACTGAAGCTTTCTTT. It encodes CASSRRTQGGMNTEAFF.

The chain is built from TRBV11-2 and TRBJ2-4; 11 bases map to TRBD2. The CDR3 runs 19 residues. Germline trimming cut 3 bases from V and 0 bases from J; bases unmatched to any gene: 10. Germline CDR1 reads SGHAT; CDR2 reads FQNNGV. The CDR3 region is CASSFLGGTSGLAKNIQYF. CDR3 sequence (DNA): TGTGCCAGCAGCTTTTTAGGAGGGACTAGCGGCCTAGCCAAAAACATTCAGTACTTC.

CDR3 sequence: CASSSQLGSGGREQYF. CDR3 nucleotides: TGTGCCAGCAGCTCCCAGTTGGGGAGCGGGGGGCGGGAGCAGTACTTC. The chain combines TRBV7-2 with TRBJ2-7; TRBD2 matches at 9 bases. Germline V gene lookup returns CDR1 SGHTA and CDR2 FQGNSA. Trimming cost V 4 bases and J 7 bases; bases outside gene matches: 14. The CDR3 contains 16 residues.

The rearrangement joins TRBV4-1 to TRBJ1-2; TRBD1 aligns across 7 bases. This CDR3 contains 16 residues. V trimming: 4 bases; J trimming: 4 bases; junction bases outside the gene matches: 12. The germline CDR1 and CDR2 sequences are MGHRA and YSYEKL. The CDR3 sequence: CASSRRDGGGFYGYTF. The CDR3 region has the DNA TGCGCCAGCAGCCGACGGGATGGAGGGGGCTTCTATGGCTACACCTTC.

The chain employs TRBV2 and TRBJ2-1; 9 bases map to TRBD2. This CDR3 has 16 amino acids. Germline assignment: CDR1 SNHLY and CDR2 FYNNEI. The trim removed 2 bases at V and 6 bases at J, leaving 8 bases unmatched. CDR3 sequence reads: CASSELQLAGINEQFF. The DNA for the CDR3 is TGTGCCAGCAGTGAATTGCAACTAGCGGGCATCAATGAGCAGTTCTTC.

The gene calls are TRBV14 and TRBJ2-5; TRBD1 aligns across 9 bases. J gave up 6 bases and V 5 bases, and 10 bases lay outside the gene matches. This CDR3 is built from 15 residues. Germline CDR1 reads SGHDN; CDR2 reads FVKESK. The CDR3 protein is CASSSRTGAGKTQYF. CDR3 sequence (DNA): TGTGCCAGCAGCAGCCGGACAGGGGCGGGGAAGACCCAGTACTTC.

The rearrangement joins TRBV6-2 or TRBV6-3 to TRBJ2-3, with 7 nucleotides matching TRBD2. The germline V gene has CDR1 MNHEY and CDR2 SVGEGT. The CDR3 has 14 amino acids. Trimming removed 6 bases from V and 2 bases from J; junction bases left unmatched: 5. Here the CDR3 reads CASSLGTTTDTQYF. CDR3 nucleotides: TGTGCCAGCAGCCTCGGGACTACCACAGATACGCAGTATTTT.

CDR3: CASSRTGEETF. The DNA of the CDR3 is TGTGCCAGCAGCCGGACAGGGGAGGAAACCTTC. The chain employs TRBV5-8 and TRBJ1-2, with 9 bases identical to TRBD1. With 4 bases clipped from V and 14 bases from J, the junction kept 6 bases outside the gene matches. In germline, CDR1 is SGHTS, CDR2 YDEGEE. CDR3 length equals 11 residues.

CDR3 region: CASSEGLSNSPLHF. CDR3 nucleotides: TGTGCCAGCAGCGAGGGACTTTCTAATTCACCCCTCCACTTT. The rearrangement joins TRBV7-9 to TRBJ1-6, with a weak D call TRBD1 (5 bases). Deletions cut 5 bases from V and 6 bases from J, with 11 bases between. The CDR3 consists of 14 residues. Per the germline V gene, CDR1 is SEHNR and CDR2 is FQNEAQ (reference sequence).

The chain has TRBV19 and TRBJ2-7; D may be TRBD2 (6 bases). This CDR3 has 16 amino acids. Germline V gene sequence: CDR1 LNHDA, CDR2 SQIVND (reference sequence). Trimming removed 3 bases at V and 3 bases at J, with 18 bases between. CDR3: CASSMGGRAGHYEQYF. CDR3 nucleotides: TGTGCCAGTAGTATGGGAGGAAGAGCGGGCCACTACGAGCAGTACTTC.

The J gene is TRBJ1-1, the V gene TRBV6-6; D remains ambiguous. V was trimmed by 0 bases and J by 8 bases, leaving 13 bases between them. CDR1 and CDR2 (germline): MNHNY, SVGAGI (reference sequence). The CDR3 is 14 residues long. CDR3 sequence: CASSYSRVEYEAFF. CDR3 coding DNA: TGTGCCAGCAGTTACTCGAGGGTTGAATACGAAGCTTTCTTT.

This clone appeared once. The chain couples TRBV28 to TRBJ2-7; D is unresolved. V gave up 5 bases and J gave up 0 bases, with 8 bases separating them. CDR3 length: 13 amino acids. The germline V gene encodes CDR1 MDHEN and CDR2 SYDVKM. CDR3: CASSTSSSYEQYF. CDR3 nucleotide sequence: TGTGCCAGCAGTACCTCGAGCTCCTACGAGCAGTACTTC.